The 9 T cell receptor beta chains below come from one sample, sequenced in a study of blood T cell repertoires in COVID-19. Sequencing was performed with immunoSEQ multiplex PCR; in TCRdb, only in-frame clones are kept and a portion is missing. This table holds around 270,000 clones, 70% to 90% found once. Material for sequencing was peripheral blood. Receptors were obtained from a woman in her fifties or sixties with acute or convalescent COVID-19.

This clone showed up just once. This chain joins TRBV2 and TRBJ1-6; D unresolved. The CDR3 is 16 amino acids. Germline V gene lookup returns CDR1 SNHLY and CDR2 FYNNEI. V was trimmed by 1 base and J by 2 bases, leaving 9 bases between them. The CDR3 sequence: CASSEGGVAYNSPLHF. The CDR3 DNA follows: TGTGCCAGCAGTGAAGGCGGGGTCGCCTATAATTCACCCCTCCACTTT.

The chain has TRBV6-1 and TRBJ1-5, with 11 bases aligning to TRBD1. J was trimmed by 6 bases and V by 3 bases; bases with no gene match: 4. The CDR3 contains 15 residues. The germline gives CDR1 MNHNS, CDR2 SASEGT. The CDR3 DNA sequence: TGTGCCAGCAGTGAGGACAGGGGGCTGGGTCAGCCCCAGCATTTT. Translating gives CASSEDRGLGQPQHF.

The chain has TRBV28 and TRBJ1-5; D not resolved. Germline V gene sequence: CDR1 MDHEN, CDR2 SYDVKM. CDR3 size: 16 residues. The V and J ends lost 6 bases and 2 bases respectively, with 17 bases between them. The DNA of the CDR3 is TGTGCCAGCAGACCATCCATTAGAATGGGCAATCAGCCCCAGCATTTT. Translating gives CASRPSIRMGNQPQHF.

The rearrangement links TRBV9 to TRBJ1-2, with 12 nucleotides matching TRBD1. Trimming removed 2 bases from V and 7 bases from J; junction bases left unmatched: 3. CDR3 length equals 14 residues. The germline V gene encodes CDR1 SGDLS and CDR2 YYNGEE. CDR3 in DNA: TGTGCCAGCAGCGTGGGACAGGGGGCAGGTGGCTACACCTTC. It encodes CASSVGQGAGGYTF.

This CDR3 reads CASKRKAGGVNEQFF. The CDR3 DNA reads as TGCGCCAGCAAGCGAAAAGCGGGAGGGGTTAATGAGCAGTTCTTC. This chain links TRBV5-1 with TRBJ2-1; 10 nucleotides align to TRBD2. The trim removed 6 bases at V and 7 bases at J, leaving 10 bases unmatched. Germline assignment: CDR1 SGHRS and CDR2 YFSETQ. This CDR3 region has 15 residues.

This clone was counted a few times. V gene TRBV7-9 combines with J gene TRBJ1-1, with 10 bases aligning to TRBD1. V lost 8 bases and J lost 6; bases outside the gene matches: 3. CDR3 size: 12 residues. Per the germline V gene, CDR1 is SEHNR and CDR2 is FQNEAQ (reference sequence). As DNA, the CDR3 is TGTGCCAGCCGGACAGGGGGGTCTGAAGCTTTCTTT. It is translated as CASRTGGSEAFF. Filled out from reference TRBV7-9 and TRBJ1-1, the complete variable domain reads DTGVSQNPRHKITKRGQNVTFRCDPISEHNRLYWYRQTLGQGPEFLTYFQNEAQLEKSRLLSDRFSAERPKGSFSTLEIQRTEQGDSAMYLCASRTGGSEAFFGQGTRLTVV.

The chain recombines TRBV7-2 with TRBJ1-5; D gene ambiguous. CDR3 length: 13 residues. The germline CDR1 and CDR2 sequences are SGHTA and FQGNSA. The V end lost 5 bases, the J end lost 0 bases, and 5 bases lay between the germline ends. This CDR3 reads CASSVYSNQPQHF. The CDR3 region has the DNA TGTGCCAGCAGCGTTTATAGCAATCAGCCCCAGCATTTT.

V usage is TRBV5-1 and J usage is TRBJ2-1; TRBD2 matches at 9 bases. This CDR3 has 14 residues. J gave up 9 bases and V 5 bases, and 9 bases lay outside the gene matches. The V gene's germline CDR1 is SGHRS and CDR2 YFSETQ. CDR3 coding DNA: TGCGCCAGCAGTTCAGCGGGAGGCGGGAGTGAGCAGTTCTTC. Translating gives CASSSAGGGSEQFF.

V usage is TRBV29-1 and J usage is TRBJ1-5, with a weak D call TRBD1 (6 bases). The germline V and J ends were trimmed by 6 bases and 7 bases, with 19 bases remaining between them. CDR3 length: 14 amino acids. CDR1 and CDR2 (germline): SQVTM, ANQGSEA. The CDR3 sequence: CSVKLQGTHQPQHF. The CDR3 region has the DNA TGCAGCGTCAAGTTACAGGGAACTCACCAGCCCCAGCATTTT.